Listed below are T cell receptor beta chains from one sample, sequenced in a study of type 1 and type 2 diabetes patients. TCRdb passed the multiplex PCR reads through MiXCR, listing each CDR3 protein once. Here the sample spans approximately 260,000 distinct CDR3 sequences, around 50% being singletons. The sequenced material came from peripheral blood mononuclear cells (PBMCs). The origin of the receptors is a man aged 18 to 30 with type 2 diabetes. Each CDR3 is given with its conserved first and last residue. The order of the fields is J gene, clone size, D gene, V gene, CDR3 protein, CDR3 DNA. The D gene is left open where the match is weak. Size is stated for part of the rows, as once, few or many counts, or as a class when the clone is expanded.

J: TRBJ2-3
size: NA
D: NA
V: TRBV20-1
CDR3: CSARRYRPDTQYF
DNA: TGCAGTGCTAGAAGGTATCGGCCAGATACGCAGTATTTT

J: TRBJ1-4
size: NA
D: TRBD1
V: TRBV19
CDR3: CASSIGRGPSNEKLFF
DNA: TGTGCCAGTAGTATCGGCAGGGGGCCTTCTAATGAAAAACTGTTTTTT

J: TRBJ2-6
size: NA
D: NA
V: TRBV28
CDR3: CASETGATGANVLTF
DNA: TGTGCCAGCGAAACAGGTGCCACTGGGGCCAACGTCCTGACTTTC

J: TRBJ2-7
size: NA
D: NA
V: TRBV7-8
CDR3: CASSLKRLTYEQYF
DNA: TGTGCCAGCAGCTTAAAGAGGCTCACTTACGAGCAGTACTTC

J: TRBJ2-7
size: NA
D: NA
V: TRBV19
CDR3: CASSEGIGHTF
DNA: TGTGCCAGTAGTGAGGGGATTGGCCACACCTTC

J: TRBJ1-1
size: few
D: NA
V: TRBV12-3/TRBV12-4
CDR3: CASMSQGNTEAFF
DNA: TGTGCCAGCATGTCCCAGGGGAACACTGAAGCTTTCTTT

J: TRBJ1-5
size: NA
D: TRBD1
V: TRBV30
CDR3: CAWGGQGNQPQHF
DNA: TGTGCCTGGGGGGGACAGGGGAATCAGCCCCAGCATTTT

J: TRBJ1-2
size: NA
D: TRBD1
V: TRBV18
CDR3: CASSTTGTGGANYGYTF
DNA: TGTGCCAGCTCAACAACCGGGACAGGGGGCGCTAACTATGGCTACACCTTC

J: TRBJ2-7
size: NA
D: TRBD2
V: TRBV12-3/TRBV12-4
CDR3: CASSSSLLAGVTTGEQYF
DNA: TGTGCCAGCAGTTCCTCCCTACTAGCGGGGGTTACCACAGGGGAGCAGTACTTC

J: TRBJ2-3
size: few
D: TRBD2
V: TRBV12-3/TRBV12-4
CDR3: CASSLTGLVRGDTQYF
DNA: TGTGCCAGCAGTTTAACCGGACTAGTAAGAGGGGATACGCAGTATTTT

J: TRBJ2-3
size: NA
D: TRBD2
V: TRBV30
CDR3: CACSLLAGGPLHTQYF
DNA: TGTGCCTGTTCTCTACTAGCGGGAGGGCCGCTGCATACGCAGTATTTT

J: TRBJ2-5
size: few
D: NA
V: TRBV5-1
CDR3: CASSLVGDETQYF
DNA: TGCGCCAGCAGCTTGGTAGGTGACGAGACCCAGTACTTC

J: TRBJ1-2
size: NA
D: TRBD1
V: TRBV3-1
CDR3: CASSLGQGSLLSNYGYTF
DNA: TGTGCCAGCAGCCTAGGACAGGGTAGTTTATTGTCTAACTATGGCTACACCTTC

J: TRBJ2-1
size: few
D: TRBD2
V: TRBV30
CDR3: CAWSVLAGVDEQFF
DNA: TGTGCCTGGAGTGTACTAGCGGGAGTCGATGAGCAGTTCTTC

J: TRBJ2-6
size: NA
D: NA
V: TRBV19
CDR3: CASSIQTGLSGANVLTF
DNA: TGTGCCAGTAGTATACAGACAGGACTCTCTGGGGCCAACGTCCTGACTTTC

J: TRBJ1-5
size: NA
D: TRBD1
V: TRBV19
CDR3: CASSLRTGVINQPQHF
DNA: TGTGCCAGTAGTCTCAGGACAGGGGTGATTAATCAGCCCCAGCATTTT

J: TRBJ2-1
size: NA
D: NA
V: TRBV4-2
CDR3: CASSQSTGARQFF
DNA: TGTGCCAGCAGCCAATCCACGGGGGCACGACAGTTCTTC

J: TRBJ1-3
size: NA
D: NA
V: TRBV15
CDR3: CATSRTNKGNTIYF
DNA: TGTGCCACCAGCAGGACTAACAAGGGAAACACCATATATTTT

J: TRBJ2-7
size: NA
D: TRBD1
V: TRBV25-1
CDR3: CASSYSTGTGVYEQYF
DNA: TGTGCCAGCAGTTACTCGACGGGGACAGGGGTTTACGAGCAGTACTTC

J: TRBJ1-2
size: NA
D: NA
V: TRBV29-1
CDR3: CSVEFGNYPYGYTF
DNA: TGCAGCGTTGAATTTGGGAATTACCCATATGGCTACACCTTC

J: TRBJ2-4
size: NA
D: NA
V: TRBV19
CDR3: CASSSGNIQYF
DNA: TGTGCCAGTAGTAGTGGGAACATTCAGTACTTC

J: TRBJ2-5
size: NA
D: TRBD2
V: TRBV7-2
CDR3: CASSRAGTTETQYF
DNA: TGTGCCAGCAGCCGAGCTGGGACTACAGAGACCCAGTACTTC

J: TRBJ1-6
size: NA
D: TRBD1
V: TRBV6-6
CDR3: CASSPPHRDRNSPLHF
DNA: TGTGCCAGCAGTCCGCCCCACCGGGACAGGAATTCACCCCTCCACTTT

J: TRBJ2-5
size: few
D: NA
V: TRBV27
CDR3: CASNIPRDQETQYF
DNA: TGTGCCAGCAATATACCCCGGGACCAAGAGACCCAGTACTTC

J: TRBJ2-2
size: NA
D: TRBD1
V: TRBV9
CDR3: CASSVSRTGGAGELFF
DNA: TGTGCCAGCAGCGTATCTAGGACAGGGGGCGCCGGGGAGCTGTTTTTT

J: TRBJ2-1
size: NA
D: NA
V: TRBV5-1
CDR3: CASSFIVGSYNEQFF
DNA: TGCGCCAGCAGCTTCATAGTGGGCTCCTACAATGAGCAGTTCTTC

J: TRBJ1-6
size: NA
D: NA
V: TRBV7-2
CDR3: CASSLVIQGNSPLHF
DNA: TGTGCCAGCAGCTTAGTGATTCAGGGTAATTCACCCCTCCACTTT

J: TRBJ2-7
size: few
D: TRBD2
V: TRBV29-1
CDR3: CSVSTSGKVYEQYF
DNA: TGCAGCGTTTCGACTAGCGGGAAAGTCTACGAGCAGTACTTC

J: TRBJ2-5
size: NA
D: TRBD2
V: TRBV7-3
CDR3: CASSLVAGTQDAQYF
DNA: TGTGCCAGCAGCTTAGTAGCGGGGACCCAAGACGCCCAGTACTTC

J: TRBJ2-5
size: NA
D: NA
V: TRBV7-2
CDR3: CASSYPRRRIQYF
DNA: TGTGCCAGCAGCTACCCTCGGAGGCGAATCCAGTACTTC

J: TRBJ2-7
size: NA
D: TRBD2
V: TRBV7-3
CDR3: CASSPVSGGAGGSYEQYF
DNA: TGTGCCAGCAGCCCCGTCTCAGGGGGAGCGGGAGGATCCTACGAGCAGTACTTC

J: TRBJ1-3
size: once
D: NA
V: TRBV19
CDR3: CASSIHFVETATGNTIYF
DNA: TGTGCCAGTAGTATCCATTTTGTCGAAACAGCTACGGGAAACACCATATATTTT

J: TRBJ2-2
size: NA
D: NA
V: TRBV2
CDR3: CASSVLANTGELFF
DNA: TGTGCCAGCAGTGTCCTCGCGAACACCGGGGAGCTGTTTTTT

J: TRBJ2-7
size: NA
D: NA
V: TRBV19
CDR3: CASPEGDWGEQYF
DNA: TGTGCCTCCCCCGAAGGGGATTGGGGGGAGCAGTACTTC

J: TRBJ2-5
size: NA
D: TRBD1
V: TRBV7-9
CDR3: CASSPSKDRAKTQYF
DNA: TGTGCCAGCAGCCCGAGTAAGGACAGGGCAAAGACCCAGTACTTC

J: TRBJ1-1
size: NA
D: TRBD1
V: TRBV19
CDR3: CASSIMGTGSNTEAFF
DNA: TGTGCCAGTAGTATAATGGGGACAGGCTCGAACACTGAAGCTTTCTTT

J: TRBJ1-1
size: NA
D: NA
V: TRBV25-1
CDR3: CASSEYIVSTARNTEAFF
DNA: TGTGCCAGCAGTGAATATATTGTTTCTACAGCGAGGAACACTGAAGCTTTCTTT

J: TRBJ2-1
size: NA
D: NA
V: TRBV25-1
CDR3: CASSEPRASHNEQFF
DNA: TGTGCCAGCAGTGAACCCAGGGCGAGCCACAATGAGCAGTTCTTC

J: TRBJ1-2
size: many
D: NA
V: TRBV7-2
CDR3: CASSLDLNGYTF
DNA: TGTGCCAGCAGCTTAGACCTGAATGGCTACACCTTC

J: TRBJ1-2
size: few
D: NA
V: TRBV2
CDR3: CASSEGTLGANYGYTF
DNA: TGTGCCAGCAGTGAAGGGACCCTTGGAGCTAACTATGGCTACACCTTC

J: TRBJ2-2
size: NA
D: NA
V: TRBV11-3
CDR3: CASSLRENTGELFF
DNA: TGTGCCAGCAGCTTAAGGGAGAACACCGGGGAGCTGTTTTTT

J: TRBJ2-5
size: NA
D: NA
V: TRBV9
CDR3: CASSVGKGSGHGETQYF
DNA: TGTGCCAGCAGCGTAGGTAAGGGGTCGGGGCATGGAGAGACCCAGTACTTC

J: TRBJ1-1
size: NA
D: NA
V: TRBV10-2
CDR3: CASSESNGGTEAFF
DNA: TGCGCCAGCAGTGAGTCGAATGGGGGCACTGAAGCTTTCTTT

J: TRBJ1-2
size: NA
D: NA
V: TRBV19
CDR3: CASHTGGGRNYGYTF
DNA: TGTGCCAGTCATACTGGGGGCGGAAGGAACTATGGCTACACCTTC

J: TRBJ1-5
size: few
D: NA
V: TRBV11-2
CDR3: CASSDTNSNQPQHF
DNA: TGTGCCAGCAGCGACACAAATAGCAATCAGCCCCAGCATTTT

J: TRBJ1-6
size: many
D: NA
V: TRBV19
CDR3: CASSTDLGTVSPLHF
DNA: TGTGCCAGTAGTACAGATCTTGGGACCGTATCACCCCTCCACTTT

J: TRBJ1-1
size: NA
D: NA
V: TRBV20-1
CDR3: CSAIPDLNTEAFF
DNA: TGCAGTGCCATTCCGGACTTGAACACTGAAGCTTTCTTT

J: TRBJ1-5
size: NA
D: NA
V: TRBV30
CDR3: CAWSAPGQPQHF
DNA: TGTGCCTGGAGTGCCCCGGGGCAGCCCCAGCATTTT

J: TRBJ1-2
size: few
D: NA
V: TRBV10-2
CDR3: CASSESKDGYGYTF
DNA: TGCGCCAGCAGTGAGTCTAAGGACGGCTATGGCTACACCTTC

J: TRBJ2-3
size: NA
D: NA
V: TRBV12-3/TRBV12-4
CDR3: CASSPYLGHEYF
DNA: TGTGCCAGCAGTCCCTACCTCGGACACGAGTATTTT

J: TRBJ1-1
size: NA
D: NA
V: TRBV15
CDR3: CATSREQFREDSTEAFF
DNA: TGTGCCACCAGCAGAGAACAGTTTAGGGAGGATTCCACTGAAGCTTTCTTT

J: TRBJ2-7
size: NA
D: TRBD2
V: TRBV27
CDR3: CASSPPRTSGRRNEQYF
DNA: TGTGCCAGCAGTCCTCCGCGTACTAGCGGGAGGAGGAACGAGCAGTACTTC

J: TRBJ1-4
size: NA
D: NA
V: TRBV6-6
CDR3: CASSYGGVVNEKLFF
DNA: TGTGCCAGCAGCTACGGGGGGGTAGTGAATGAAAAACTGTTTTTT

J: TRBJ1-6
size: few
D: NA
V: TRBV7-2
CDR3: CASSLNWQGNSPLHF
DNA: TGTGCCAGCAGCTTAAATTGGCAGGGGAATTCACCCCTCCACTTT

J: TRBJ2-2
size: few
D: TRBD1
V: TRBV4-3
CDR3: CASSQHPGTGAGGELFF
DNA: TGCGCCAGCAGCCAACACCCAGGGACAGGGGCTGGCGGGGAGCTGTTTTTT

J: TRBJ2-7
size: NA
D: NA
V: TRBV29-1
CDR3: CSVSASSYEQYF
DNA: TGCAGCGTGTCGGCCAGCTCCTACGAGCAGTACTTC

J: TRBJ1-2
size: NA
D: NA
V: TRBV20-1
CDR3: CSARDRASGYTF
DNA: TGCAGTGCTAGAGACAGGGCGAGTGGCTACACCTTC

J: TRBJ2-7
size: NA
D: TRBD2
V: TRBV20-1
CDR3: CSARRLAGSSYEQYF
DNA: TGCAGTGCTAGAAGACTAGCGGGGAGCTCCTACGAGCAGTACTTC

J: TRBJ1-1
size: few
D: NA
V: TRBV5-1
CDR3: CASSHRENTEAFF
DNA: TGCGCCAGCAGCCACCGTGAGAACACTGAAGCTTTCTTT

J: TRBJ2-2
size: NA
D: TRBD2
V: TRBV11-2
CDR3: CASSPMTSGGGGELFF
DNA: TGTGCCAGCAGCCCAATGACTAGCGGGGGAGGCGGGGAGCTGTTTTTT